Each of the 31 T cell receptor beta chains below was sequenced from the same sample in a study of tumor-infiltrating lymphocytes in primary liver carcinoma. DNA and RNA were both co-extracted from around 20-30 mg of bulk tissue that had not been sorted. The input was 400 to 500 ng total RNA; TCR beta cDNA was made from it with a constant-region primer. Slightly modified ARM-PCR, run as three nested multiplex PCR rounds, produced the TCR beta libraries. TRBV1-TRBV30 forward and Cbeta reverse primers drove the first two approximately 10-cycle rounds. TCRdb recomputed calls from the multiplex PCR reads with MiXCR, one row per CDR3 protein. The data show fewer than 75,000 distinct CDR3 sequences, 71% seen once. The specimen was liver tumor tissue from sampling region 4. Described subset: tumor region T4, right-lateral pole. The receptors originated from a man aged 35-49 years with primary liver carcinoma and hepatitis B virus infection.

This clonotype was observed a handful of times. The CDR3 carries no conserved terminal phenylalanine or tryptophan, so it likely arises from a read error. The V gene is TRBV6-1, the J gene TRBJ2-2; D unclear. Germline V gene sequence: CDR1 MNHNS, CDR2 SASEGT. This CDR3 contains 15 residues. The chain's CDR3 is CVSSEGWWLAGELFY. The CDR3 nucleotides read TGTGTCAGCAGTGAAGGGTGGTGGCTCGCCGGGGAGCTGTTTTAT.

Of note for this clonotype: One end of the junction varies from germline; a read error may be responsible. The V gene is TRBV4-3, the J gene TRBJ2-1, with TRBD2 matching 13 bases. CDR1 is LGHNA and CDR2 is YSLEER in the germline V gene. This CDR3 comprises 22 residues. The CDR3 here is CASSQGLVLAGGPTGSYNEQFF. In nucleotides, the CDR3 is TGTGCCAGCAGCCAAGGATTAGTACTAGCGGGAGGGCCCACTGGCTCCTACAATGAGCAGTTCTTC.

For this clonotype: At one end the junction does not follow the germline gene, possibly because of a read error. As DNA, the CDR3 is TGTGCCAGCAGGTCGGGACTAGTTGGTACAGATACGCATTATTTT. Its translation: CASRSGLVGTDTHYF. V and J are TRBV6-5 and TRBJ2-3; 8 nucleotides agree with TRBD2. The CDR3 length is 15 residues. Germline CDR1 is MNHEY and CDR2 is SVGAGI.

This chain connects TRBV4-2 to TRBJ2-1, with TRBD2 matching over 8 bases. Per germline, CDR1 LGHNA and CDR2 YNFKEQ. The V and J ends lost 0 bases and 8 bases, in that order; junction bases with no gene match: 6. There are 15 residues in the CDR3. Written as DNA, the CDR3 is TGTGCCAGCAGCCAAGAACTAGCGGCAGTTTATGAGCAGTTCTTC. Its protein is CASSQELAAVYEQFF.

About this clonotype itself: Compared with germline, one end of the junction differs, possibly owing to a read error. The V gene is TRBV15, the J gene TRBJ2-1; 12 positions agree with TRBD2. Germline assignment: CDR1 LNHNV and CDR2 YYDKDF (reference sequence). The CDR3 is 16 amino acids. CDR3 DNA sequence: TGTGCCACCAGCAGAGACCGGACTAGCGGGGTCAATGAGCAATTCTTC. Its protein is CATSRDRTSGVNEQFF.

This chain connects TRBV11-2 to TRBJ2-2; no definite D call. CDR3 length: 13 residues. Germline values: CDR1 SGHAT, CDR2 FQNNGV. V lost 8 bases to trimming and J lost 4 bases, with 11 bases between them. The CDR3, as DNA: TGTGCCAGCGACTTGACGGGCACCGGGGAGCTGTTTTTT. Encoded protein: CASDLTGTGELFF.

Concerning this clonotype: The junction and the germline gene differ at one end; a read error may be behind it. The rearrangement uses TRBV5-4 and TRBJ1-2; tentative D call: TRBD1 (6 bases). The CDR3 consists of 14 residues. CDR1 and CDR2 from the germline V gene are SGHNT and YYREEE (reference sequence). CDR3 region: CVSSSATGAYGYTF. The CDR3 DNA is TGTGTCAGCAGCTCGGCGACAGGCGCCTATGGCTACACCTTC.

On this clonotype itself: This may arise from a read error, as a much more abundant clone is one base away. CDR3 sequence: CASSRISQGREAQYF. DNA for the CDR3: TGTGCCAGCAGCCGGATCTCACAGGGGCGAGAGGCCCAGTACTTC. The chain is built from TRBV7-9 and TRBJ2-5; TRBD1 matches at 7 bases. The CDR3 is made up of 15 amino acids. Germline lookup yields CDR1 SEHNR and CDR2 FQNEAQ (reference sequence).

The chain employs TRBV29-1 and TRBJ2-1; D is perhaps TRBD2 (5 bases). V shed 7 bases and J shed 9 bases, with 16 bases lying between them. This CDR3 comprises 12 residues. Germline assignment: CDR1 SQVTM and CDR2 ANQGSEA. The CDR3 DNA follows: TGCAGCGCCCGCCCAAGTGGGAGTGAGCAGTTCTTC. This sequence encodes CSARPSGSEQFF.

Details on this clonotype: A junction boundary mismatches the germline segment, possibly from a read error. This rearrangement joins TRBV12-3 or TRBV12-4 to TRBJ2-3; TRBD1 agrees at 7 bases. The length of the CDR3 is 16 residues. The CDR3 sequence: CANSLNRQGSTDTQYF. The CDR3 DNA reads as TGTGCCAACAGTTTAAACAGACAGGGAAGCACAGATACGCAGTATTTT.

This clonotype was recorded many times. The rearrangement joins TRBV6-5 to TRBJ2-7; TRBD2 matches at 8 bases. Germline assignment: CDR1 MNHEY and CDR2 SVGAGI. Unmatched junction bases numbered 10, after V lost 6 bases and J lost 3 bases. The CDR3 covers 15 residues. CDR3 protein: CASRVTSGDFYEQYF. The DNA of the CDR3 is TGTGCCAGCAGGGTAACTAGCGGAGATTTCTACGAGCAGTACTTC.

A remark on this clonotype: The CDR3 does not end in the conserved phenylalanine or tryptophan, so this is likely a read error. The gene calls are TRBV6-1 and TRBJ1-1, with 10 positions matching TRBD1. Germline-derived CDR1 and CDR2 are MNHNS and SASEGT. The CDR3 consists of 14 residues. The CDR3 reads CGSRRQGAVTGAFL. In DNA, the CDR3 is TGTGGCAGTCGAAGACAGGGGGCTGTGACTGGAGCTTTCCTT.

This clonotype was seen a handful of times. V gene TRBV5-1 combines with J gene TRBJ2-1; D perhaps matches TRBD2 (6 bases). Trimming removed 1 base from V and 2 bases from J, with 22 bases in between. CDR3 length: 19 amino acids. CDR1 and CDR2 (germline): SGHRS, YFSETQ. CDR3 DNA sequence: TGCGCCAGCAGCTTGCGAGAAGGGAATAGCGGAGGGGCCTACAATGAGCAGTTCTTC. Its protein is CASSLREGNSGGAYNEQFF.

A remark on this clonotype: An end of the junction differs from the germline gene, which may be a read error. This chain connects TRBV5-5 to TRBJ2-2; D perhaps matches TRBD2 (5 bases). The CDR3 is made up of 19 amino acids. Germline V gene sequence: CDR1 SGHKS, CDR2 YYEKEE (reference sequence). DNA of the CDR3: TGTGCCAGCAGCTCCAGACTGGGCGATTCAAAATACTCGACCGGGGAGTTGTTTTTT. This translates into CASSSRLGDSKYSTGELFF.

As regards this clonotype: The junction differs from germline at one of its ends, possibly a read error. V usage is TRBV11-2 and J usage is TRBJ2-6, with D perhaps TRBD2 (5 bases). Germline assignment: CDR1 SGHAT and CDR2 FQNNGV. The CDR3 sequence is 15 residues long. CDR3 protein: CTTQRPHSGSNVPTF. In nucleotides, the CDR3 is TGTACCACCCAGCGGCCGCACTCTGGGTCCAACGTCCCGACTTTC. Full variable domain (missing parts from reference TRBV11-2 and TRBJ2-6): EAGVAQSPRYKIIEKRQSVAFWCNPISGHATLYWYQQILGQGPKLLIQFQNNGVVDDSQLPKDRFSAERLKGVDSTLKIQPAKLEDSAVYLCTTQRPHSGSNVPTFGAGSRLTVL.

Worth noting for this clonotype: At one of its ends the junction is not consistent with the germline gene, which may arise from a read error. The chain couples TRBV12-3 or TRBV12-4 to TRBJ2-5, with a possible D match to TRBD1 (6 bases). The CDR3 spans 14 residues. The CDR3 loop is CASSLSGVPETRYF. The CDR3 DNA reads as TGTGCCAGCAGTTTGTCAGGGGTGCCAGAGACCCGGTATTTC.

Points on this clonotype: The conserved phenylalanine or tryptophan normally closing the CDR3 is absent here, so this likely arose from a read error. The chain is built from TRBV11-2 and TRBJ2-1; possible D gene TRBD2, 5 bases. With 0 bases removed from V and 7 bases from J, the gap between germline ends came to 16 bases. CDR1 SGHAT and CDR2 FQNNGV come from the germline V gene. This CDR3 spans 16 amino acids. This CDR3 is CASSLELLARMNEQFL. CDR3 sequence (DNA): TGTGCCAGCAGCTTAGAGCTCTTAGCGCGAATGAATGAGCAGTTCTTA.

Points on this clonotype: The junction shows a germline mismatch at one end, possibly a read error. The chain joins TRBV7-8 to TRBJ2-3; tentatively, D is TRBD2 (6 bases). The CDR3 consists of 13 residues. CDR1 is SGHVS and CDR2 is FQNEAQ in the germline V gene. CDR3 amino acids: CDSWRVDEDTQYF. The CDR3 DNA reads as TGTGACAGCTGGAGGGTGGACGAGGATACTCAGTATTTT.

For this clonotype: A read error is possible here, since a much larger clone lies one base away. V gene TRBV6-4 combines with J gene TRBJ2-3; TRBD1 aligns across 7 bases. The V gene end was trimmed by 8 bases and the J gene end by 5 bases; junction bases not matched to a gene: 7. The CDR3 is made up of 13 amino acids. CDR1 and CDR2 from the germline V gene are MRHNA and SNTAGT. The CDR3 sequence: CASGQGTEDTQYF. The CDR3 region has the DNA TGTGCCAGCGGGCAGGGGACAGAAGATACGCAGTATTTT.

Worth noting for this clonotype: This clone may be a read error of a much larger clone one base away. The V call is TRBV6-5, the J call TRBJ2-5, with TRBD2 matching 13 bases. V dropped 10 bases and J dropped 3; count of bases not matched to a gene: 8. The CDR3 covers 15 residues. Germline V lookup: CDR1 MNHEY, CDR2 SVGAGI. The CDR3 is CAISLGTSGKETQYF. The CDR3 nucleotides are TGTGCCATCAGCCTCGGGACTAGCGGGAAAGAGACCCAGTACTTC.

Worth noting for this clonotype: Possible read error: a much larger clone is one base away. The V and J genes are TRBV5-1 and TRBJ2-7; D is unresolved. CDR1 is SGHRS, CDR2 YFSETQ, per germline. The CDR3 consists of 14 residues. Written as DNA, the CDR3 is TGCGCCAGCAGCTTGGATCCTTCCACCTACAAGCAGTACTTC. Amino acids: CASSLDPSTYKQYF.

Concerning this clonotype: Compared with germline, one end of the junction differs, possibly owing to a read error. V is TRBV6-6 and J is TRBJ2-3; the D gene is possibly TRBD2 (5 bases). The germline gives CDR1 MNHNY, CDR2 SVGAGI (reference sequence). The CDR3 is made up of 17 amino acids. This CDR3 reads CASSIRLAEPSTVTQYF. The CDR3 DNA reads TGTGCCAGCAGCATTAGACTTGCGGAGCCTAGCACAGTTACGCAGTATTTT.

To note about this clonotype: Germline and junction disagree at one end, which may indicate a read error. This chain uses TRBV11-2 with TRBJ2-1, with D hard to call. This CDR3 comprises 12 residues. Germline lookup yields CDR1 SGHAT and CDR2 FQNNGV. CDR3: CANSPSRNKQFF. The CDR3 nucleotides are TGTGCCAACAGCCCCTCCCGCAATAAGCAGTTCTTC.

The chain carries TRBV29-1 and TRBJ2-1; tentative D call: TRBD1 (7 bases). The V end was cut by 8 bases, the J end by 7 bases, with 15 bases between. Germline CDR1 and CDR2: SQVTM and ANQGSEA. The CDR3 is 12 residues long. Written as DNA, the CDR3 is TGCAGCACTCACCCAGGGGGGAATGAGCAGTTCTTC. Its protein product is CSTHPGGNEQFF.

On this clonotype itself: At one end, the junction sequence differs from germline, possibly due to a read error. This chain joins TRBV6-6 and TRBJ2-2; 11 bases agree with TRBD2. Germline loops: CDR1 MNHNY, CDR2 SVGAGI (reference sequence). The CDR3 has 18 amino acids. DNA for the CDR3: TGTGCCAGTAGTTGCACTAGCGGGAGTTTAAGGTCGTCTGGGGAGCTGTTTTTT. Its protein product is CASSCTSGSLRSSGELFF.

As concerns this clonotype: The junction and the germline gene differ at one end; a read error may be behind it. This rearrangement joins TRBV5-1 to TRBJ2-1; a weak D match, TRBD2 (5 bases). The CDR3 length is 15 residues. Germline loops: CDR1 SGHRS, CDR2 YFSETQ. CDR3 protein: CTSSSTGISSHEQFF. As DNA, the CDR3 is TGCACCAGCAGCTCCACCGGGATCTCATCACATGAGCAGTTCTTC.

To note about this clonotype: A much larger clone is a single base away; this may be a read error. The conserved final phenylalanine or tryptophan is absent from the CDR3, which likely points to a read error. CDR3 sequence: CANRLTDDGYEQYS. The CDR3 nucleotides read TGTGCCAACAGATTGACGGATGATGGCTACGAGCAGTACTCC. The V gene is TRBV11-2, the J gene TRBJ2-7; D is undetermined. The CDR3 contains 14 residues. Germline V gene data show CDR1 as SGHAT and CDR2 as FQNNGV. The V end lost 10 bases, the J end lost 3 bases, and 19 bases lay between the germline ends.

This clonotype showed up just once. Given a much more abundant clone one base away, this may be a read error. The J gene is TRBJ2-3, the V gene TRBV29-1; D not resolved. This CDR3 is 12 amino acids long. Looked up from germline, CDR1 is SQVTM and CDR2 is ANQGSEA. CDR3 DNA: TGCAGCGTTGTTCTTACCACAGATACGCATTATTTT. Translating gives CSVVLTTDTHYF.

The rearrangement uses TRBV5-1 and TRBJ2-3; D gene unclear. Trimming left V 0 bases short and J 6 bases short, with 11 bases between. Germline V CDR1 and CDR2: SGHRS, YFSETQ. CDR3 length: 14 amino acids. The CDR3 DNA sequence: TGCGCCAGCAGCTTGGGGGTGTACACTGATACGCAGTATTTT. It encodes CASSLGVYTDTQYF.

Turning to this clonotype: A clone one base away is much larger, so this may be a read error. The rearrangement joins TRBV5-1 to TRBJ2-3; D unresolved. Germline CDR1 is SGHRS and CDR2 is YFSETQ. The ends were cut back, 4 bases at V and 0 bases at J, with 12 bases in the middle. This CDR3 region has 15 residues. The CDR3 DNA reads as TGCGCCAGCAGCATGGCCAGCGCCAGCACAGATACGCAGTATTTT. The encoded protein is CASSMASASTDTQYF.

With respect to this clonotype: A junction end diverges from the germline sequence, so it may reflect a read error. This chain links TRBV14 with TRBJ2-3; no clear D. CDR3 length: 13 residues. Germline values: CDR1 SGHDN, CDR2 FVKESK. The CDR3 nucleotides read TGTACCAGCAGCTTAAGCAGGTCAGATACGCAGTATTTT. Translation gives CTSSLSRSDTQYF.